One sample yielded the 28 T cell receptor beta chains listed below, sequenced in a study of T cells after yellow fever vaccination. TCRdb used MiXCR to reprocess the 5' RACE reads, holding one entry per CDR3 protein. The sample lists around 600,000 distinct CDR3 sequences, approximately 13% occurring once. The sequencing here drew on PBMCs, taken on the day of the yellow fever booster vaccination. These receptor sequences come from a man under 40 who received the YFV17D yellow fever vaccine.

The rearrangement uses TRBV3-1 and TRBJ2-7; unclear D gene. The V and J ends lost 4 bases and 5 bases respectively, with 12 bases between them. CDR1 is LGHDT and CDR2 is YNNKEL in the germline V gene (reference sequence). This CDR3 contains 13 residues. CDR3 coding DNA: TGTGCCAGCAGCCCAGCCAGGATCCACGAGCAGTACTTC. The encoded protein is CASSPARIHEQYF.

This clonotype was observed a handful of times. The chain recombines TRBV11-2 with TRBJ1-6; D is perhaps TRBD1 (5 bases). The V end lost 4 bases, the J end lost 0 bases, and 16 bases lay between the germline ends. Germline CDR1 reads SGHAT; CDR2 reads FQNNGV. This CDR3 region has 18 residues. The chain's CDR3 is CASSSGTLLVSYNSPLHF. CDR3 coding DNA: TGTGCCAGCAGCTCGGGGACTTTACTCGTCTCCTATAATTCACCCCTCCACTTT.

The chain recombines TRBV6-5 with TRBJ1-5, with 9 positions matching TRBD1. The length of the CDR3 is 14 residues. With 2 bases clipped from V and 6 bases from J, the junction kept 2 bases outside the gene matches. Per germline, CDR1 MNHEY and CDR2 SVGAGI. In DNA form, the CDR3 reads TGTGCCAGCAGTTACGCGGACAGGGGTCAGCCCCAGCATTTT. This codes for CASSYADRGQPQHF.

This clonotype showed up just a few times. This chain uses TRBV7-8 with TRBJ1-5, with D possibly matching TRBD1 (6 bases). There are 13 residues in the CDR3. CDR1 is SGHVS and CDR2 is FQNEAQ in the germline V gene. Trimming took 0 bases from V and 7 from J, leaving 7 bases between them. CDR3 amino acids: CASSLATGQPQHF. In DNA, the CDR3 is TGTGCCAGCAGCTTAGCAACAGGGCAGCCCCAGCATTTT. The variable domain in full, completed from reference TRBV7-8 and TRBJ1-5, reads GAGVSQSPRYKVAKRGQDVALRCDPISGHVSLFWYQQALGQGPEFLTYFQNEAQLDKSGLPSDRFFAERPEGSVSTLKIQRTQQEDSAVYLCASSLATGQPQHFGDGTRLSIL.

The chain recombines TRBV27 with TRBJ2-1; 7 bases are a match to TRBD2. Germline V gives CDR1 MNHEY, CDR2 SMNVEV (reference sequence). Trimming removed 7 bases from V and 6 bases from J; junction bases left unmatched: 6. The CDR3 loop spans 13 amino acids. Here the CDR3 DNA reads TGTGCCAGCAAAGGCGGGAGCGGCAATGAGCAGTTCTTC. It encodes CASKGGSGNEQFF.

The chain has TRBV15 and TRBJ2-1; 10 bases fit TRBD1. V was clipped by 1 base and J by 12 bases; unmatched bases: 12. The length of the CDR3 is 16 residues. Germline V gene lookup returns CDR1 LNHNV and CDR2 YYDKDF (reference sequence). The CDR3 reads CATSRAATGGIQGQFF. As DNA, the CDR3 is TGTGCCACCAGCAGAGCTGCGACAGGGGGCATCCAGGGGCAGTTCTTC.

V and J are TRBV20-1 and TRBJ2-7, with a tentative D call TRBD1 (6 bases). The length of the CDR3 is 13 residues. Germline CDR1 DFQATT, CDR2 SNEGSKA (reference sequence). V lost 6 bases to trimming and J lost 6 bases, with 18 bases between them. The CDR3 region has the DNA TGCAGTGCCAACCCTCTTACAGGGATCGAGCAGTACTTC. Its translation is CSANPLTGIEQYF.

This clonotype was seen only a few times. CDR3 nucleotide sequence: TGTGCCAGCTCGGGGGGCAATAGGGAGCTGTTTTTT. Translation: CASSGGNRELFF. The rearrangement links TRBV6-5 to TRBJ2-2, with a weak D call TRBD2 (7 bases). Between the trimmed V and J ends, which lost 8 bases and 9 bases, there was a span of 13 bases. This CDR3 is built from 12 residues. The germline V gene has CDR1 MNHEY and CDR2 SVGAGI.

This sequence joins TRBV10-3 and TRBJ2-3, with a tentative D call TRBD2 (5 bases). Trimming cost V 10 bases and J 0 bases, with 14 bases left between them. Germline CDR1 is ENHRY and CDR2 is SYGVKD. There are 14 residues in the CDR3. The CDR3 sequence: CATFEGSSTDTQYF. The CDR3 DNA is TGTGCCACATTTGAGGGCTCCAGCACAGATACGCAGTATTTT.

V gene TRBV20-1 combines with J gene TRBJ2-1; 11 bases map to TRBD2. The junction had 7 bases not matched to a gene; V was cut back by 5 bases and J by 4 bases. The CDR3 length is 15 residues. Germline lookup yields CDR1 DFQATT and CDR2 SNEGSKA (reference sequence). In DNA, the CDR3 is TGCAGTGCTCCAATAGCGGGAGGGGGATACAATGAGCAGTTCTTC. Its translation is CSAPIAGGGYNEQFF.

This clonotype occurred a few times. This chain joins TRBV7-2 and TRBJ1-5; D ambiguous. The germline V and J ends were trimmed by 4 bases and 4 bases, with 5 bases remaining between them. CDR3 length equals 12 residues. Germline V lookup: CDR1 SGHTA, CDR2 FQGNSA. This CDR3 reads CASSSANQPQHF. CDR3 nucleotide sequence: TGTGCCAGCAGCTCAGCTAATCAGCCCCAGCATTTT.

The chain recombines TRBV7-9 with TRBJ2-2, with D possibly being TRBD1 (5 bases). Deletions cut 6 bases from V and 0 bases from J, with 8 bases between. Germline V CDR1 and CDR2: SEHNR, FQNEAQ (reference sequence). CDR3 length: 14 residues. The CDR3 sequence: CASRTDANTGELFF. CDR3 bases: TGTGCCAGCAGGACAGACGCGAACACCGGGGAGCTGTTTTTT.

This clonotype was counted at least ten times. The DNA of the CDR3 is TGTGCCGGAGGAAGCGGGAACGACAATGAGCAGTTCTTC. This codes for CAGGSGNDNEQFF. This chain connects TRBV12-3 or TRBV12-4 to TRBJ2-1; 7 bases match TRBD2. After removal of 11 bases from V and 5 bases from J, the junction contained 9 bases not matched to a gene. This CDR3 comprises 13 residues.

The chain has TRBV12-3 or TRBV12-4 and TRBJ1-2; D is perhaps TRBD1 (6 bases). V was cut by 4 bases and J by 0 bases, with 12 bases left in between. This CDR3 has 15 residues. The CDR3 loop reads CASSSRTVPNYGYTF. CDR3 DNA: TGTGCCAGCAGTTCTAGGACAGTTCCTAACTATGGCTACACCTTC.

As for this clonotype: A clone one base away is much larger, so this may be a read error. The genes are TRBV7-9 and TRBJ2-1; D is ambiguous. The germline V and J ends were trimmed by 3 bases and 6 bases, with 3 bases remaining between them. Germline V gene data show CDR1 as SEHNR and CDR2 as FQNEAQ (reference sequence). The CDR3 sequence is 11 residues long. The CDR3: CASSFPNEQFF. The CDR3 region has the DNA TGTGCCAGCAGCTTTCCCAATGAGCAGTTCTTC.

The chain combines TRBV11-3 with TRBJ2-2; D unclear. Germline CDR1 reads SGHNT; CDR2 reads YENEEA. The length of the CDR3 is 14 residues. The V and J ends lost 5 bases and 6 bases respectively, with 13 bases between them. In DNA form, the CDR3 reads TGTGCCAGCAGCCTTAGGCCCGGCGCCGGGGAGCTGTTTTTT. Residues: CASSLRPGAGELFF.

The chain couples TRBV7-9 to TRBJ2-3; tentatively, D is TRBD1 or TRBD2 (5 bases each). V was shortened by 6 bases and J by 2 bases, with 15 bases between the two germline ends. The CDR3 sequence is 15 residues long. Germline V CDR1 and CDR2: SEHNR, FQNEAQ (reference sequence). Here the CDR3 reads CASSWWGTDTDTQYF. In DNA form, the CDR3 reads TGTGCCAGCAGTTGGTGGGGGACCGACACAGATACGCAGTATTTT.

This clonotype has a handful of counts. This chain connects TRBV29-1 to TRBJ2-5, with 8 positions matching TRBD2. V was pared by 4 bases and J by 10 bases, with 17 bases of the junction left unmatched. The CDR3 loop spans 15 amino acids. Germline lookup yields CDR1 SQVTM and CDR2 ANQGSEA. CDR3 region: CSVVWSSGRGSLQYF. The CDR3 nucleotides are TGCAGCGTTGTGTGGTCTAGCGGGCGGGGCTCCCTCCAGTACTTC.

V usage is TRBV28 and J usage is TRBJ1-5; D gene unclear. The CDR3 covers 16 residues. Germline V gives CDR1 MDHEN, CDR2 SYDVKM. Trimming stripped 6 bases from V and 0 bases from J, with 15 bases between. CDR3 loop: CASRTVEMISNQPQHF. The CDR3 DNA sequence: TGTGCCAGCAGGACGGTGGAGATGATTAGCAATCAGCCCCAGCATTTT.

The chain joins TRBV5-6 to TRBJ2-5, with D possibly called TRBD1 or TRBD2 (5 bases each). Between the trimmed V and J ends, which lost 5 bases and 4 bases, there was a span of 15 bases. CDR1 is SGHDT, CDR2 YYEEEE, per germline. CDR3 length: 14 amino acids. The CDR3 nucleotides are TGTGCCAGCAGATTTTTGGGGGTGCGAGAGACCCAGTACTTC. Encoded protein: CASRFLGVRETQYF.

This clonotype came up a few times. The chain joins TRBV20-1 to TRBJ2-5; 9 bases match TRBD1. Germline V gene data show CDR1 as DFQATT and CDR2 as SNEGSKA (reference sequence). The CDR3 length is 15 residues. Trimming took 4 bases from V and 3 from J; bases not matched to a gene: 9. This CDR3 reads CSATRPWDREETQYF. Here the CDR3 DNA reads TGCAGTGCTACTCGGCCCTGGGACAGGGAAGAGACCCAGTACTTC.

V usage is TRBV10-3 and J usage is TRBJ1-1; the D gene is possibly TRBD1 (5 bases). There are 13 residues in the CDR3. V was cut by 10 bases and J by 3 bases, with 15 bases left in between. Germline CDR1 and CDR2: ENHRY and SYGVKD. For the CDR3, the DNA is TGTGCCACCAGGGAAAGCGGGGACACTGAAGCTTTCTTT. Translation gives CATRESGDTEAFF.

The DNA of the CDR3 is TGTGCCAGCAGCAAACTAGCGGTTAGCACAGATACGCAGTATTTT. Its protein product is CASSKLAVSTDTQYF. The chain combines TRBV9 with TRBJ2-3, with 8 bases that match TRBD2. V dropped 4 bases and J dropped 0; count of bases not matched to a gene: 4. The CDR3 runs to 15 residues. CDR1 and CDR2 from the germline V gene are SGDLS and YYNGEE.

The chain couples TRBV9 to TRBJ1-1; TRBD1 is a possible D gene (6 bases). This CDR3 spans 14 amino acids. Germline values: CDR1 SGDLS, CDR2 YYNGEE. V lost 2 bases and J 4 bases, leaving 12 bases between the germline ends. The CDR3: CASSVGGPSTEAFF. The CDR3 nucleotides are TGTGCCAGCAGCGTCGGGGGGCCGAGCACTGAAGCTTTCTTT. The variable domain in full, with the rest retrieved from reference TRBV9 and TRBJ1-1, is DSGVTQTPKHLITATGQRVTLRCSPRSGDLSVYWYQQSLDQGLQFLIQYYNGEERAKGNILERFSAQQFPDLHSELNLSSLELGDSALYFCASSVGGPSTEAFFGQGTRLTVV.

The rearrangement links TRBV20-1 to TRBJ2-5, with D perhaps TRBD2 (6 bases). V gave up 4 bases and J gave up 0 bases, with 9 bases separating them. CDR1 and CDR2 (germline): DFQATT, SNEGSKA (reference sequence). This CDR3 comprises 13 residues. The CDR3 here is CSAMGLYQETQYF. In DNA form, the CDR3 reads TGCAGTGCTATGGGACTTTACCAAGAGACCCAGTACTTC.

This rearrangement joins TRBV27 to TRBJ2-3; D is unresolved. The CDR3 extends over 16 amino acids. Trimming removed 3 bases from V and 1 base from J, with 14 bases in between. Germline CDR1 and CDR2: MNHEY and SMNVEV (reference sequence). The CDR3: CASSFRYTPGTDTQYF. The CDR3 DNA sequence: TGTGCCAGCAGTTTTAGGTACACCCCAGGCACAGATACGCAGTATTTT.

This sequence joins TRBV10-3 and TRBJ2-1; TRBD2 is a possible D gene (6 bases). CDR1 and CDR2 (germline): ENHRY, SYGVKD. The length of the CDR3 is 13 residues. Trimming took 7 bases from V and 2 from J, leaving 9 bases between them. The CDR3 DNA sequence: TGTGCCATCATGGGCGGGACCTACAATGAGCAGTTCTTC. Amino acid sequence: CAIMGGTYNEQFF.

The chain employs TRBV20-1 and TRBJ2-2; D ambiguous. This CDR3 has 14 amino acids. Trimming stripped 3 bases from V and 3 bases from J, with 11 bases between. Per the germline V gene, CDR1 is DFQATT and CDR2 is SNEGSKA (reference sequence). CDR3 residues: CSASGDSYTGELFF. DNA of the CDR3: TGCAGTGCTAGTGGTGACTCATACACCGGGGAGCTGTTTTTT.